A selection of T cell receptor beta chains follows, all from one sample in a study of blood T cell repertoires in COVID-19. The repertoire was sequenced with immunoSEQ multiplex PCR; TCRdb's copy has only in-frame clones and lacks some. The sample holds around 53,000 clones, 77% seen once. Sequenced material: peripheral blood. All receptors derive from a man aged 70-80 years with active or convalescent COVID-19. The CDR3 runs from the conserved cysteine through the conserved F or W. The D gene is left open where the match is weak. Not all rows give a size; the values are once, few, many and, for expanded clones, a class.

NA	TRBV30	TRBD2	TRBJ2-5	CAWSWGGQETQYF	TGTGCCTGGAGCTGGGGGGGCCAAGAGACCCAGTACTTC
NA	TRBV5-6	TRBD2	TRBJ2-2	CASSSPSGRSDGELFF	TGTGCCAGCAGCTCTCCTAGCGGGAGGTCGGATGGGGAGCTGTTTTTT
NA	TRBV9	NA	TRBJ1-6	CASSGHTGSSPLHF	TGTGCCAGCAGTGGCCATACAGGGAGTTCACCCCTCCACTTT
NA	TRBV24-1	TRBD1	TRBJ2-7	CATSPGGTLEQYF	TGTGCCACCAGTCCAGGGGGCACGCTGGAGCAGTACTTC
NA	TRBV25-1	TRBD1	TRBJ1-3	CASSSGTGTTIYF	TGTGCCAGCAGTTCCGGGACAGGAACCACCATATATTTT
many	TRBV30	NA	TRBJ1-5	CAWSVPGMEWQPQHF	TGTGCCTGGAGTGTACCGGGGATGGAGTGGCAGCCCCAGCATTTT
NA	TRBV27	NA	TRBJ2-4	CASSPRATLLAKNIQYF	TGTGCCAGCAGTCCGCGGGCCACACTGCTAGCCAAAAACATTCAGTACTTC
many	TRBV4-3	TRBD2	TRBJ2-1	CASSQGVSSGNNEQFF	TGCGCCAGCAGCCAAGGAGTATCTAGCGGGAATAATGAGCAGTTCTTC
NA	TRBV5-6	TRBD1	TRBJ2-7	CASSLQGPSSYEQYF	TGTGCCAGCAGCCTACAGGGGCCCTCATCCTACGAGCAGTACTTC
NA	TRBV11-2	TRBD2	TRBJ2-5	CASSLGIAGYQETQYF	TGTGCCAGCAGCTTAGGAATAGCGGGGTACCAAGAGACCCAGTACTTC
few	TRBV5-1	TRBD1	TRBJ1-2	CASSLGTGENYGYTF	TGCGCCAGCAGCTTGGGGACAGGGGAAAACTATGGCTACACCTTC
few	TRBV7-3	TRBD2	TRBJ2-1	CASSPSGRFDEQFF	TGTGCCAGCAGCCCGAGCGGGAGGTTTGATGAGCAGTTCTTC
NA	TRBV6-6	TRBD2	TRBJ2-1	CASSPGLAGPGEQFF	TGTGCCAGCAGCCCGGGACTAGCGGGGCCAGGTGAGCAGTTCTTC
NA	TRBV25-1	TRBD2	TRBJ2-7	CASSDSGRAVYEQYF	TGTGCCAGCAGTGATAGCGGGAGGGCCGTCTACGAGCAGTACTTC
NA	TRBV29-1	NA	TRBJ1-2	CSVERGELYTF	TGCAGCGTTGAACGGGGGGAGCTCTACACCTTC